This T cell receptor beta chain was captured by sequencing in a study of blood T cells in healthy people across ages. The CDR3 totals 19 residues. Germline V gene sequence: CDR1 LGHNA, CDR2 YNFKEQ. V was shortened by 3 bases and J by 0 bases, with 23 bases between the two germline ends. Next came a second PCR, run for roughly 6 to 11 cycles, which used a sample-barcoded 5' primer along with a J-beta primer mix. Each CDR3 protein is one row after TCRdb ran MiXCR on the 5' RACE reads. Of some 1,800,000 distinct CDR3 sequences in the sample, about two fifths were seen once. In its sample, this clonotype was seen a few times.

This receptor was obtained from a human donor in good health. Specimen: blood. This sequence joins TRBV4-2 and TRBJ1-2; tentatively, D is TRBD1 (6 bases). CDR3 DNA: TGTGCCAGCAGCCATTTATCTCAAGGCCCCGAGGGGGCTAACTATGGCTACACCTTC. Its protein is CASSHLSQGPEGANYGYTF.